There are a few counts of the clone carrying this T cell receptor (beta chain). The record originates from a study of shared clonotypes between healthy human individuals. V lost 5 bases to trimming and J lost 1 base, with 8 bases between them. The CDR3 covers 13 residues. Germline CDR1 is MNHNY and CDR2 is SVGAGI (reference sequence). Clones were read by immunoSEQ multiplex PCR, and TCRdb kept only the in-frame ones, dropping some. The repertoire holds about 660,000 clones, with about 74% as singletons. The J gene is TRBJ1-1, the V gene TRBV6-6; no reliable D call. Sequencing was performed on memory CD4+ T cells sorted from blood. Indicated subset: CD45RA-negative fraction. The receptor's source is a woman aged 30 to 39 in good health. CDR3 in amino acids: CASSRTQNTEAFF. CDR3 coding DNA: TGTGCCAGCAGTCGTACACAGAACACTGAAGCTTTCTTT.